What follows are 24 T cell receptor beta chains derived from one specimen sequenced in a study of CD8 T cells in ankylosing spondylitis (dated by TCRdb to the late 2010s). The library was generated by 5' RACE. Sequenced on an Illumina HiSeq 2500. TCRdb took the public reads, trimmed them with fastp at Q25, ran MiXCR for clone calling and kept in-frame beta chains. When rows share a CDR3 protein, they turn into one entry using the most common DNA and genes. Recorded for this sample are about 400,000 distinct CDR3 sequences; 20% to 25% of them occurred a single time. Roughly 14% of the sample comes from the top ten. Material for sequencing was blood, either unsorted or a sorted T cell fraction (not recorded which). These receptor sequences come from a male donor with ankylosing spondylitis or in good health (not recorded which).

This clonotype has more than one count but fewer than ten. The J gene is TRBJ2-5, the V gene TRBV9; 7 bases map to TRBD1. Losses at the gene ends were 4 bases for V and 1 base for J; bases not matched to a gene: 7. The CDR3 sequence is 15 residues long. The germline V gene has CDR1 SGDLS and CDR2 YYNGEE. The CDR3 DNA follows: TGTGCCAGCAGCCCCGGGACAGACCTCCAAGAGACCCAGTACTTC. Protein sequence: CASSPGTDLQETQYF.

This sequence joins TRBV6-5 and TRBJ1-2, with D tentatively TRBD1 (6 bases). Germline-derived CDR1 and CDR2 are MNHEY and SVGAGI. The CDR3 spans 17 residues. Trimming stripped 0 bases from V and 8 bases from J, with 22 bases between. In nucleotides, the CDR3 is TGTGCCAGCAGTTACTCGAAACCTAACAGGGCCTCTGAGGGCTACACCTTC. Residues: CASSYSKPNRASEGYTF.

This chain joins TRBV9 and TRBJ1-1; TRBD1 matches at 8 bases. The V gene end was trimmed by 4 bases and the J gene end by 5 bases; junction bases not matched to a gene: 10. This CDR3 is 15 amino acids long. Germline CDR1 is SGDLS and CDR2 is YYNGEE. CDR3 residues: CASSTSGGAGTEAFF. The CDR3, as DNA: TGTGCCAGCAGCACTTCAGGGGGCGCGGGGACTGAAGCTTTCTTT.

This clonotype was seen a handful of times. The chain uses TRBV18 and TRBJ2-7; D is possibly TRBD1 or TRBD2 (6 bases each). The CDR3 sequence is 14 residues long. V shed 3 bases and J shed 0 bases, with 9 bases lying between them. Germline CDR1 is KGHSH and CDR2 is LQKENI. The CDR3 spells CASSPGGGSYEQYF. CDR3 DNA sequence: TGTGCCAGCTCACCCGGAGGGGGCTCCTACGAGCAGTACTTC. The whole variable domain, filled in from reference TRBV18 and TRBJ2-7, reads NAGVMQNPRHLVRRRGQEARLRCSPMKGHSHVYWYRQLPEEGLKFMVYLQKENIIDESGMPKERFSAEFPKEGPSILRIQQVVRGDSAAYFCASSPGGGSYEQYFGPGTRLTVT.

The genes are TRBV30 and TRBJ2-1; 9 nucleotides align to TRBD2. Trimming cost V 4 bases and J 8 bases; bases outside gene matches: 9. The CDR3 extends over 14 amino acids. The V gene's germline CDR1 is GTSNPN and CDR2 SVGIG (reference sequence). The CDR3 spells CAWKVGREGHEQFF. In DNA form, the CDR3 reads TGTGCCTGGAAGGTGGGGCGGGAGGGCCATGAGCAGTTCTTC.

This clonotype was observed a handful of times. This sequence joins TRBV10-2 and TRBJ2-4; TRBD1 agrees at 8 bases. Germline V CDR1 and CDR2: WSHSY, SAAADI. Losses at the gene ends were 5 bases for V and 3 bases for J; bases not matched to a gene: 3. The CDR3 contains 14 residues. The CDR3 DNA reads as TGCGCCAGCAGTACAACAGGGGGCAAAAACATTCAGTACTTC. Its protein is CASSTTGGKNIQYF.

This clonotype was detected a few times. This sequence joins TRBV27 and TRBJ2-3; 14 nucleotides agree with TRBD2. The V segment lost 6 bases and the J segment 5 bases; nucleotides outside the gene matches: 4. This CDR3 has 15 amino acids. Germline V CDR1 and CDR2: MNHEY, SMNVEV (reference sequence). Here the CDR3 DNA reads TGTGCCAGCAGGACTAGCGGGGGGGCCGGAGATACGCAGTATTTT. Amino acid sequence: CASRTSGGAGDTQYF.

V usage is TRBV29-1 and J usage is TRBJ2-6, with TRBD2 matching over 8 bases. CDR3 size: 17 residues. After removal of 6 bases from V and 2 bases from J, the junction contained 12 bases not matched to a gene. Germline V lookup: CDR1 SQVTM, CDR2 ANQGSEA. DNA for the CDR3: TGCAGCGTCGGGGGGGCAGGGAGTCCTCCTGGGGCCAACGTCCTGACTTTC. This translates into CSVGGAGSPPGANVLTF.

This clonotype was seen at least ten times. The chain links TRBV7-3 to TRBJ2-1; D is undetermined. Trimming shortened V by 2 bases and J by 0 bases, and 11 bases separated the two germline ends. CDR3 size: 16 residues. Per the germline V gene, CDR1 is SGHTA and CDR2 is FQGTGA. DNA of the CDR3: TGTGCCAGCAGCTTATTCAGGCAGGTCTCCTACAATGAGCAGTTCTTC. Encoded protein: CASSLFRQVSYNEQFF.

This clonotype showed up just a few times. The chain's CDR3 is CASSGRDYEQYF. DNA for the CDR3: TGTGCCAGCAGCGGCAGGGACTACGAGCAGTACTTC. The chain recombines TRBV7-9 with TRBJ2-7, with D tentatively TRBD1 (5 bases). CDR3 size: 12 residues. Germline CDR1 SEHNR, CDR2 FQNEAQ (reference sequence). The ends were cut back, 5 bases at V and 3 bases at J, with 8 bases in the middle.

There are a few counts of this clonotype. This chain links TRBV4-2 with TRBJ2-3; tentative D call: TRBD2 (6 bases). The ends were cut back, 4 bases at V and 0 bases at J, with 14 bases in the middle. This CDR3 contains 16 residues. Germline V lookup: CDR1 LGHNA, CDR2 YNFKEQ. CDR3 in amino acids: CASSPPAGTSTDTQYF. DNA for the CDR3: TGTGCCAGCAGCCCCCCGGCCGGGACTAGCACAGATACGCAGTATTTT.

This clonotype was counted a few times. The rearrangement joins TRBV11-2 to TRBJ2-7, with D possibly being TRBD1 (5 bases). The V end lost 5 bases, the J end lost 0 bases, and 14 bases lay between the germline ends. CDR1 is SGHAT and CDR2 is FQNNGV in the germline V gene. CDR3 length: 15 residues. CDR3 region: CASSSFKGNSYEQYF. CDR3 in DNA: TGTGCCAGCAGCAGTTTCAAGGGGAACTCCTACGAGCAGTACTTC. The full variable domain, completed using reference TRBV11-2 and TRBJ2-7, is EAGVAQSPRYKIIEKRQSVAFWCNPISGHATLYWYQQILGQGPKLLIQFQNNGVVDDSQLPKDRFSAERLKGVDSTLKIQPAKLEDSAVYLCASSSFKGNSYEQYFGPGTRLTVT.

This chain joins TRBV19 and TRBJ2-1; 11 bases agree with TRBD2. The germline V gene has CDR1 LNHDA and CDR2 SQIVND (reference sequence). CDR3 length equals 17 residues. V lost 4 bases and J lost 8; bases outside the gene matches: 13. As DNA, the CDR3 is TGTGCCAGTAGTACCCGTCTAGCGGGGGGACAAACGTATGAGCAGTTCTTC. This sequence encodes CASSTRLAGGQTYEQFF.

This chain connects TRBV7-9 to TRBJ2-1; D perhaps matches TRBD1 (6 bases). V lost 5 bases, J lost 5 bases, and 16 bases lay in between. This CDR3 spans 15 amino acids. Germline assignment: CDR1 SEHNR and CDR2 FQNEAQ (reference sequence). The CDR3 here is CASSPRTAENNEQFF. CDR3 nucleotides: TGTGCCAGCAGCCCCAGGACAGCGGAAAACAATGAGCAGTTCTTC.

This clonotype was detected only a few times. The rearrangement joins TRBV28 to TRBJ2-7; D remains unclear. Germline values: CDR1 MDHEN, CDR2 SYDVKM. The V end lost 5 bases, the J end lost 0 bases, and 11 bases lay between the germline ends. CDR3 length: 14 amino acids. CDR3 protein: CASSPGALSYEQYF. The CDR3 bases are TGTGCCAGCAGTCCGGGCGCGCTCTCCTACGAGCAGTACTTC.

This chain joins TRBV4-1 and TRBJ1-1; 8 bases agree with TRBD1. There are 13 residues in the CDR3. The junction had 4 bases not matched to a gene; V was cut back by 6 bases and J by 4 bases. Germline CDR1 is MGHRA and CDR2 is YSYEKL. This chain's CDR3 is CASSPGQGTEAFF. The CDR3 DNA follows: TGCGCCAGCAGTCCCGGACAGGGCACTGAAGCTTTCTTT.

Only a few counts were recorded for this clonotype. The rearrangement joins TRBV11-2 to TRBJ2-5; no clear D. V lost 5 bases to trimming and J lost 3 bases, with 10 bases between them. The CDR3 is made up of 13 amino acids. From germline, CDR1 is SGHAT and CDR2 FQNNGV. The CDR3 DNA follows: TGTGCCAGCAGCCAACTAATCGAAGAGACCCAGTACTTC. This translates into CASSQLIEETQYF.

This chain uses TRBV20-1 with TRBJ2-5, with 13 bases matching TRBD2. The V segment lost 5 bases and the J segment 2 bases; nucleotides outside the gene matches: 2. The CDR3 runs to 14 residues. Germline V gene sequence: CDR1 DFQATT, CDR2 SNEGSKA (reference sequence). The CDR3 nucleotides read TGCAGTGCTGCGACTAGCGGGGGGCAAGAGACCCAGTACTTC. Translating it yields CSAATSGGQETQYF.

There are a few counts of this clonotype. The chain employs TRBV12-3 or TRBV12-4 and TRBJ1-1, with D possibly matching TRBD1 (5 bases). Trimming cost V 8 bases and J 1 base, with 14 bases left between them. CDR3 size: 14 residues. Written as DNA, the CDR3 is TGTGCCAGCGGGATAGACAGCCCGAACACTGAAGCTTTCTTT. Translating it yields CASGIDSPNTEAFF.

CDR3 sequence reads: CASSLSRGTEAFF. In DNA form, the CDR3 reads TGTGCCAGCAGTTTATCTCGGGGCACTGAAGCTTTCTTT. This chain connects TRBV12-3 or TRBV12-4 to TRBJ1-1, with D hard to call. The CDR3 has 13 amino acids. The V and J ends lost 2 bases and 4 bases respectively, with 8 bases between them.

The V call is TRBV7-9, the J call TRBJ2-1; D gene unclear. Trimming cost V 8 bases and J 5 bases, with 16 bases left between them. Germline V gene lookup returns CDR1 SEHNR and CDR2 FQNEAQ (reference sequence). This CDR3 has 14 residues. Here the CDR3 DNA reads TGTGCCAGCCTCCCGCCGAGGCCAAACAATGAGCAGTTCTTC. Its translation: CASLPPRPNNEQFF.

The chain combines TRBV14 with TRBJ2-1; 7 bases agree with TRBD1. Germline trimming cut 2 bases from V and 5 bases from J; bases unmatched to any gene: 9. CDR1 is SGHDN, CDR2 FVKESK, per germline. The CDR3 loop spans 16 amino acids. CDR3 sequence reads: CASSQNPGTVNNEQFF. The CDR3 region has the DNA TGTGCCAGCAGCCAAAACCCAGGGACAGTCAACAATGAGCAGTTCTTC.

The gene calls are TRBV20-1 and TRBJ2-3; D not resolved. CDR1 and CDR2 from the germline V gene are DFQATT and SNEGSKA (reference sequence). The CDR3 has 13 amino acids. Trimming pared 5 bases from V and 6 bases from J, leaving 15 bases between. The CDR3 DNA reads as TGCAGTGCTTCCCCAGTTGTGGGTGATACGCAGTATTTT. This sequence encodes CSASPVVGDTQYF.

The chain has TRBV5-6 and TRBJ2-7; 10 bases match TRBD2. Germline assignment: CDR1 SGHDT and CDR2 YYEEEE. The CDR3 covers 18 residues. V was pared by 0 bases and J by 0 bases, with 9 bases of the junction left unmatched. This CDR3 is CASSLGLAGASPSYEQYF. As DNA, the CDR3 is TGTGCCAGCAGCTTGGGGCTAGCGGGGGCCTCCCCCTCCTACGAGCAGTACTTC.